This TCR beta chain was identified during a study of blood T cell repertoires in COVID-19. Study at large: COVID-19 samples collected from the United States, Italy and Spain covered acute and convalescent phases. Sources were T cells, B-cell-depleted T cells, or PBMCs; the material itself was cDNA or gDNA.

The germline V gene has CDR1 LNHDA and CDR2 SQIVND (reference sequence). The CDR3 numbers 13 amino acids, ends counted. In the original analysis: Nucleated cell number was recorded as an estimate derived from reference gene primer amplification. The table came from immunoSEQ multiplex PCR; TCRdb's copy has only in-frame clones and leaves some out. V, J and clone size are those of that table, while D and trimming were read from the DNA. The sample has about 170,000 clones, approximately 86% seen once. In regard to this clone: The DNA is left out, because the CDR3 cannot be placed on it with certainty; the CDR3 is given as TCRdb lists it.

Seattle patients were enrolled while actively infected and followed longitudinally. The chain carries TRBV19 and TRBJ1-2. Sequences were obtained from peripheral blood. The clonotype was recovered from a woman aged 80 or over with COVID-19, enrolled during active disease. CDR3 sequence reads: CASTSGRGSGYTF.